The present TCR beta chain was sequenced within a study of molecular identifiers for immune sequencing clone quantification. Points from the study as a whole: The share of molecules held by clones above 20 RNA copies was over 98% in effector cells and under 1% in naive cells. Identical TCR molecules sharing a barcode could underestimate highly expanded clone sizes.

Naive CD8 libraries came from roughly 20,000 to 1,000,000 sorted cells with 10%, 30% or 50% RNA. Sorting captured naive CD8 T cells as CD8+CD4-CCR7+CD45RA+. TCRdb passed the PCR reads through MiXCR, listing each CDR3 protein once. The sample consists of 85,000 to 120,000 distinct CDR3 sequences, 30% to 35% of them appearing once. This clonotype came up a few times. As yet, its antigen is unknown. Sequencing used naive CD8+ T cells from blood, with Jurkat cell RNA spiked in. Stated subset: FACS-sorted CD8+CD4-CCR7+CD45RA+ naive T cells. This sequence originates from a human donor in good health. Some libraries in this study had Jurkat cell RNA spiked in.

CDR3 sequence reads: CASCSDRGNFYEQYF. The CDR3 nucleotides are TGTGCCAGCTGCTCCGACAGGGGAAATTTCTACGAGCAGTACTTC. V is TRBV28 and J is TRBJ2-7, with 8 bases aligning to TRBD1. After removal of 8 bases from V and 3 bases from J, the junction contained 12 bases not matched to a gene. The CDR3 is 15 amino acids. Germline V lookup: CDR1 MDHEN, CDR2 SYDVKM.